Reported below is one T cell receptor beta chain. The CDR3 runs to 16 residues. Germline assignment: CDR1 MNHEY and CDR2 SMNVEV (reference sequence). Trimming at V came to 0 bases and at J to 0 bases, leaving 2 bases not matched to a gene. The data are from a study of blood T cell repertoires in COVID-19. Study summary: Sample material is recorded as cDNA or gDNA derived from T cells, B-cell-depleted T cells, or PBMCs.

Here immunoSEQ multiplex PCR was the method, and the copy in TCRdb shows in-frame clones only, minus some. The sample has fewer than 140,000 clones, around 75% seen once. Sequencing used peripheral blood. This TCR was recovered from a human donor with acute or convalescent COVID-19. The donor label of this sample is uncertain. The chain is built from TRBV27 and TRBJ2-1; 7 bases fit TRBD2. CDR3 nucleotide sequence: TGTGCCAGCAGTTTATCTTCGGGGGGCTCCTACAATGAGCAGTTCTTC. Its protein is CASSLSSGGSYNEQFF.